The 10 T cell receptor beta chains in this list originate from one sample, sequenced in a study of blood T cells in healthy people across ages. A second PCR, run for 7 to 11 cycles, used a sample-barcoded 5' primer plus a J-beta primer mix. TCRdb reprocessed the 5' RACE reads via MiXCR and lists one record per CDR3 protein. The table has about 1.8 million distinct CDR3 sequences, 40% to 55% seen once. The sample was blood. Source of these receptors: a middle-aged woman in good health.

This chain links TRBV4-2 with TRBJ2-1; D is unclear. V was trimmed by 1 base and J by 4 bases, leaving 11 bases between them. The CDR3 is 15 amino acids. Germline V CDR1 and CDR2: LGHNA, YNFKEQ. CDR3 protein: CASSQVGSLYNEQFF. The CDR3 coding sequence is TGTGCCAGCAGCCAAGTAGGCAGCCTGTACAATGAGCAGTTCTTC.

The chain uses TRBV6-1 and TRBJ2-5; 7 positions agree with TRBD1. Germline-derived CDR1 and CDR2 are MNHNS and SASEGT. The CDR3 consists of 14 residues. V was clipped by 8 bases and J by 3 bases; unmatched bases: 9. The CDR3 reads CASRDRAPKETQYF. In DNA form, the CDR3 reads TGTGCCAGCCGAGACAGGGCCCCGAAAGAGACCCAGTACTTC.

The chain carries TRBV6-6 and TRBJ2-3, with TRBD2 matching over 8 bases. V shed 10 bases, J shed 8 bases, and the junction held 14 bases outside the gene matches. Germline V CDR1 and CDR2: MNHNY, SVGAGI (reference sequence). The CDR3 sequence is 14 residues long. CDR3 DNA sequence: TGTGCCACCTCCTGGCGGGAGGAAGCGGTTACGCAGTATTTT. Translation gives CATSWREEAVTQYF.

J is TRBJ1-2 and V is TRBV15; 7 nucleotides match TRBD1. CDR1 and CDR2 from the germline V gene are LNHNV and YYDKDF (reference sequence). This CDR3 is 15 amino acids long. Trimming removed 2 bases from V and 3 bases from J; junction bases left unmatched: 6. Here the CDR3 DNA reads TGTGCCACCAGCAGAAAAAGACAGGGATACTATGGCTACACCTTC. Protein: CATSRKRQGYYGYTF.

Regarding this clonotype: An end of the junction does not agree with germline; a read error may underlie this. CDR3 nucleotides: TGTGCTAGCAGCTACAGCAGGGACGGGACTAGCGGGGGAGGAGAGACCCAGTACTTC. It encodes CASSYSRDGTSGGGETQYF. The chain uses TRBV7-7 and TRBJ2-5, with 14 bases aligning to TRBD2. The CDR3 has 19 amino acids. CDR1 is SSHAT and CDR2 is FNYEAQ in the germline V gene (reference sequence). The complete variable domain, with remaining parts taken from reference TRBV7-7 and TRBJ2-5, reads GAGVSQSPRYKVTKRGQDVTLRCDPISSHATLYWYQQALGQGPEFLTYFNYEAQPDKSGLPSDRFSAERPEGSISTLTIQRTEQRDSAMYRCASSYSRDGTSGGGETQYFGPGTRLLVL.

This chain connects TRBV15 to TRBJ1-2; D gene unclear. The CDR3 is 15 amino acids. V shed 5 bases and J shed 5 bases, with 18 bases lying between them. The V gene's germline CDR1 is LNHNV and CDR2 YYDKDF (reference sequence). For the CDR3, the DNA is TGTGCCACCAGCTACCGGGTCGAACAGATTTATGGCTACACCTTC. Amino acids: CATSYRVEQIYGYTF.

This sequence joins TRBV11-3 and TRBJ2-1, with TRBD2 as a possible D gene (6 bases). V was pared by 2 bases and J by 6 bases, with 14 bases between. The CDR3 has 15 amino acids. Germline V lookup: CDR1 SGHNT, CDR2 YENEEA. CDR3 sequence: CASSLPAGRINEQFF. Written as DNA, the CDR3 is TGTGCCAGCAGCTTACCGGCGGGGAGGATCAATGAGCAGTTCTTC.

This clonotype appeared a few times. The rearrangement links TRBV20-1 to TRBJ2-7, with D possibly being TRBD1 or TRBD2 (6 bases each). Germline V gene sequence: CDR1 DFQATT, CDR2 SNEGSKA (reference sequence). The CDR3 has 15 amino acids. Deletions cut 6 bases from V and 7 bases from J, with 25 bases between. CDR3 protein: CSAAQLVGGPREQYF. CDR3 coding DNA: TGCAGTGCCGCACAGTTGGTGGGGGGCCCGAGAGAGCAGTACTTC.

The rearrangement uses TRBV20-1 and TRBJ1-2, with TRBD1 identical over 10 bases. The germline gives CDR1 DFQATT, CDR2 SNEGSKA (reference sequence). The CDR3 is made up of 15 amino acids. J was trimmed by 2 bases and V by 7 bases; bases with no gene match: 10. CDR3 protein: CSVSKAGQGNYGYTF. Written as DNA, the CDR3 is TGCAGTGTGAGCAAAGCGGGACAGGGGAACTATGGCTACACCTTC.

The gene calls are TRBV12-3 or TRBV12-4 and TRBJ2-1; D not resolved. Trimming pared 3 bases from V and 7 bases from J, leaving 7 bases between. The CDR3 consists of 12 residues. The CDR3 nucleotides are TGTGCCAGCAGTTTCGGACGAAATGAGCAGTTCTTC. Its protein is CASSFGRNEQFF.